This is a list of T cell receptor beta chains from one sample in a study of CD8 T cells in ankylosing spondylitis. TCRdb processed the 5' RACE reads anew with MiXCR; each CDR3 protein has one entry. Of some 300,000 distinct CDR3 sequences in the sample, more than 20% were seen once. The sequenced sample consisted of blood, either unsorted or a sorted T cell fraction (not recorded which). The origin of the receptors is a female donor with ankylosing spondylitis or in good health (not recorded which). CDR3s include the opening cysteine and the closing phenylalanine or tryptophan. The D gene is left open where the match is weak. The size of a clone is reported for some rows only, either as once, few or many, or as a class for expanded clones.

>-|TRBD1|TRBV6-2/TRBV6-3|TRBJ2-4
CARDRAENIQYF
TGTGCCAGGGACAGGGCCGAAAACATTCAGTACTTC
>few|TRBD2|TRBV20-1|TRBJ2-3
CSASVSGSTDTQYF
TGCAGTGCTAGTGTTAGCGGGAGTACAGATACGCAGTATTTT
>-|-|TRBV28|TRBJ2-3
CASSSVQVATDTQYF
TGTGCCAGCAGTTCGGTTCAGGTTGCCACAGATACGCAGTATTTT
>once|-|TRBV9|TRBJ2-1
CASSVGTGRNNEQFF
TGTGCCAGCAGCGTAGGGACGGGCCGGAACAATGAGCAGTTCTTC
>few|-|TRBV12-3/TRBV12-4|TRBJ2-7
CASSLDTDYEQYF
TGTGCCAGCAGTTTAGACACCGACTACGAGCAGTACTTC
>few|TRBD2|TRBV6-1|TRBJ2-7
CASSQTSGSPYEQYF
TGTGCCAGCAGTCAGACTAGCGGGAGCCCCTACGAGCAGTACTTC
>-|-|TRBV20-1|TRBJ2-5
CSAEEVGETQYF
TGCAGTGCTGAGGAGGTCGGGGAGACCCAGTACTTC
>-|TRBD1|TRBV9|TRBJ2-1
CASSPGTEGEQFF
TGTGCCAGCAGCCCCGGGACAGAAGGGGAGCAGTTCTTC
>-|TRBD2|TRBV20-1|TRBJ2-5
CSAQGGLAGVAETQYF
TGCAGTGCTCAGGGGGGGCTAGCGGGAGTGGCAGAGACCCAGTACTTC
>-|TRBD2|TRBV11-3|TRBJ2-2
CASSLWGLAQTGELFF
TGTGCCAGCAGCTTATGGGGACTAGCGCAGACCGGGGAGCTGTTTTTT
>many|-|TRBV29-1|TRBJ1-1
CSVDYGFEAFF
TGCAGCGTTGATTACGGCTTTGAAGCTTTCTTT
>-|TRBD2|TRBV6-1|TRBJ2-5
CASSRRLGLAGGQETQYF
TGTGCCAGCAGTCGGCGACTGGGACTAGCGGGAGGTCAAGAGACCCAGTACTTC
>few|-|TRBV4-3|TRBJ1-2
CASSQDYGGYGYTF
TGCGCCAGCAGCCAAGATTATGGGGGTTATGGCTACACCTTC
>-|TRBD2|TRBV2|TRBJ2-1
CASRDLAGALNEQFF
TGTGCCAGCAGGGATCTAGCGGGAGCTCTCAATGAGCAGTTCTTC
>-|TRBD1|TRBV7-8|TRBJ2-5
CASSLQGAEGTQYF
TGTGCCAGCAGCTTACAGGGGGCGGAGGGGACCCAGTACTTC
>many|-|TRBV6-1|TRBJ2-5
CASSDPSTGQETQYF
TGTGCCAGCAGTGACCCCTCGACAGGTCAAGAGACCCAGTACTTC
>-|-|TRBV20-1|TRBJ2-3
CSARYVVTDTQYF
TGCAGTGCTAGATATGTGGTTACAGATACGCAGTATTTT
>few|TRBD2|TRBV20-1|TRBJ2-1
CSARRSGLAGYNEQFF
TGCAGTGCTAGACGATCCGGTCTAGCGGGCTACAATGAGCAGTTCTTC
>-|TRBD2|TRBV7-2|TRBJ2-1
CASSLNGGRAGNEQFF
TGTGCCAGCAGCTTAAATGGGGGGAGGGCCGGGAATGAGCAGTTCTTC
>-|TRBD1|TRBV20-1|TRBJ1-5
CSAKGAGQPQHF
TGCAGTGCCAAGGGGGCTGGTCAGCCCCAGCATTTT
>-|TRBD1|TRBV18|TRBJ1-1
CASSPPATGRDTEAFF
TGTGCCAGCTCACCACCCGCGACAGGGCGCGACACTGAAGCTTTCTTT
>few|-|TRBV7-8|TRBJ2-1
CASSWVTRGSYNEQFF
TGTGCCAGCAGCTGGGTTACGCGGGGCTCCTACAATGAGCAGTTCTTC
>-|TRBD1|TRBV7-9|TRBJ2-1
CASSRLLGQGYNEQFF
TGTGCCAGCAGCCGACTGTTGGGACAGGGCTACAATGAGCAGTTCTTC
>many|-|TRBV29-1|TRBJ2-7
CSTEGDGFVEQYF
TGCAGCACGGAGGGGGACGGCTTTGTAGAGCAGTACTTC
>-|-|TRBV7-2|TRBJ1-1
CASSIPPGGPLF
TGTGCCAGCAGCATCCCTCCGGGGGGCCCGCTTTTT
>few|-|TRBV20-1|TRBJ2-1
CSARAWSRSSYNEQFF
TGCAGTGCTAGAGCTTGGTCTCGAAGCTCCTACAATGAGCAGTTCTTC
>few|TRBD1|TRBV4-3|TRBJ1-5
CASSPGGRQPQHF
TGCGCCAGCAGCCCAGGGGGCAGACAGCCCCAGCATTTT
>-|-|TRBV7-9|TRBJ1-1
CASSLGTTTRPEAFF
TGTGCCAGCAGCTTAGGGACAACCACCCGACCTGAAGCTTTCTTT
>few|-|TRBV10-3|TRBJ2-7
CAIGAGPEYEQYF
TGTGCCATCGGGGCGGGACCTGAATACGAGCAGTACTTC
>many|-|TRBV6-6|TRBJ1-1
CASSSSEAFF
TGTGCCAGCAGTTCATCAGAAGCTTTCTTT
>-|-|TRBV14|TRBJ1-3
CASSQDATDFRRTIYF
TGTGCCAGCAGCCAAGATGCGACTGACTTCAGGAGGACCATATATTTT
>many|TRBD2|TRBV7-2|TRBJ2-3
CASSRSGSSTDTQYF
TGTGCCAGCAGCCGTAGCGGGAGTAGCACAGATACGCAGTATTTT
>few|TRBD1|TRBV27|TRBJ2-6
CASSLKSGDRVSAGANVLTF
TGTGCCAGCAGTTTAAAATCTGGGGACAGAGTATCAGCTGGGGCCAACGTCCTGACTTTC
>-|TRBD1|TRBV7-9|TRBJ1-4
CASSFWTGGDEKLFF
TGTGCCAGCAGTTTTTGGACAGGGGGTGATGAAAAACTGTTTTTT
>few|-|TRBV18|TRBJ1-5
CASSLRGRNNQPQHF
TGTGCCAGCTCCCTCAGGGGACGGAATAATCAGCCCCAGCATTTT
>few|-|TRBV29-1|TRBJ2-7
CSVISAQYF
TGCAGCGTTATTAGTGCTCAGTACTTC
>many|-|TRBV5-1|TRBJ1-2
CASSLGPKKGGYTF
TGCGCCAGCAGCTTGGGCCCTAAGAAGGGTGGCTACACCTTC
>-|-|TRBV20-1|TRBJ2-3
CSAVRGGGSADTQYF
TGCAGTGCAGTCAGGGGTGGCGGGAGTGCAGATACGCAGTATTTT
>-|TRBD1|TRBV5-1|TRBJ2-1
CASSFSTGGYPNEQFF
TGCGCCAGCAGCTTTTCTACAGGGGGTTATCCCAATGAGCAGTTCTTC
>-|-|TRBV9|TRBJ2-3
CASSVGLAPSTDTQYF
TGTGCCAGCAGCGTAGGTCTAGCACCTAGCACAGATACGCAGTATTTT
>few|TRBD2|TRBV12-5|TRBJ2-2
CASGPGLAGVLTGELFF
TGTGCTAGTGGTCCCGGACTAGCGGGAGTTCTCACCGGGGAGCTGTTTTTT
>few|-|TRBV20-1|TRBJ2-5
CSASFSGETQYF
TGCAGTGCTAGCTTCTCCGGAGAGACCCAGTACTTC
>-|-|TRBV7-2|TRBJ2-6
CASSFPGVGDGANVLTF
TGTGCCAGCAGCTTCCCGGGGGTAGGGGATGGGGCCAACGTCCTGACTTTC
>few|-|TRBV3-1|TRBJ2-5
CASSQDIGGTLALGTQYF
TGTGCCAGCAGCCAAGATATAGGCGGTACCCTCGCATTAGGGACCCAGTACTTC
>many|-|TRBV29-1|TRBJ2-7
CSVGSSSGEQYF
TGCAGCGTTGGATCCAGCAGTGGCGAGCAGTACTTC